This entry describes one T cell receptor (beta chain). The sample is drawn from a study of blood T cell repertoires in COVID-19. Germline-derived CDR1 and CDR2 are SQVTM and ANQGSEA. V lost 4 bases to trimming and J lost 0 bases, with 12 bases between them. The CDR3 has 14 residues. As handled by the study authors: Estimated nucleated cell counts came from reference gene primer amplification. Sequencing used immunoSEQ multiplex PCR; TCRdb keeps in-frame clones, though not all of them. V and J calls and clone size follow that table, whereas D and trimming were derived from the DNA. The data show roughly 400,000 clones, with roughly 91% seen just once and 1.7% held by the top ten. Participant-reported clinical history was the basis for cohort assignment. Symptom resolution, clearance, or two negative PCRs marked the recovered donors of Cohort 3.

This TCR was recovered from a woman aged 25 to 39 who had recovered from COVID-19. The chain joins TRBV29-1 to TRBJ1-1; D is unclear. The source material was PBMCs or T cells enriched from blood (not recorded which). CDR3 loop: CSVVLGIMNTEAFF. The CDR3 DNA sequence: TGCAGCGTTGTGCTCGGGATTATGAACACTGAAGCTTTCTTT.